Sequencing of this TCR beta chain was carried out in a study of cytomegalovirus exposure and HLA in healthy donors. Findings and caveats of the study: Despite most TCR sequences being rare, some public TCRs occurred in many donors. The study labeled 150 or so TCR beta chains cytomegalovirus-associated. In a later analysis, first-cohort TCR clusters were found to tend to co-occur in the 120 or so validation repertoires. Cytomegalovirus status, reportedly, was diagnosed with high specificity and sensitivity by the classifier.

CDR1 is MGHRA, CDR2 YSYEKL, per germline. The CDR3 consists of 16 residues. Unmatched junction bases numbered 5, after V lost 4 bases and J lost 4 bases. The method was immunoSEQ multiplex PCR; TCRdb's version includes in-frame clones alone and lacks a portion of them. The sample holds under 300,000 clones, 90% seen once. A word on this clone: The antigen remains unidentified.

The V and J genes are TRBV4-1 and TRBJ2-1, with TRBD2 matching over 12 bases. Sequenced sample: PBMCs. This TCR was recovered from a young woman in good health and CMV-seronegative. For the CDR3, the DNA is TGCGCCAGCAGCCTAATGACTAGCGGGGGTTACAATGAGCAGTTCTTC. Translation: CASSLMTSGGYNEQFF.